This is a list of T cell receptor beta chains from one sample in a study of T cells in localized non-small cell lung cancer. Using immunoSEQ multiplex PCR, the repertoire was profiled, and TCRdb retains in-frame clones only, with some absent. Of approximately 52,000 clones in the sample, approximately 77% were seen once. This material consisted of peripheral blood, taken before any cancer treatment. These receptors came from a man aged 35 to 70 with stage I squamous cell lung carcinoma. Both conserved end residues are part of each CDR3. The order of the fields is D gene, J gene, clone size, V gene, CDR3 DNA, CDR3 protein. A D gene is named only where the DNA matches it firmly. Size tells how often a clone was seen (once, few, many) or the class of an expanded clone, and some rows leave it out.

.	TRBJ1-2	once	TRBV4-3	TGCGCCAGCAGCCAAGGGGAAGGGGGGATCTATGGCTACACCTTC	CASSQGEGGIYGYTF
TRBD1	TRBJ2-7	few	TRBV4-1	TGCGCCAGCAGCCAAGGCACAGGGGGCCGGTCCTACGAGCAGTACTTC	CASSQGTGGRSYEQYF
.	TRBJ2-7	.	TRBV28	TGTGCCAGTCACGGGACCCCCCTCGGGGAGCAGTACTTC	CASHGTPLGEQYF
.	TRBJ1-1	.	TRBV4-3	TGCGCCAGCAGCCAAGATTTAGGGTCCGAAGCTTTCTTT	CASSQDLGSEAFF
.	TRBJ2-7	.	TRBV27	TGTGCCAGCAGTTTAAGGTACTTCAGGACAAGGATGTACGAGCAGTACTTC	CASSLRYFRTRMYEQYF
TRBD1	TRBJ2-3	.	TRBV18	TGTGCCAGCTCACCGGAGGCCGGACAGGGCTTCGCAGATACGCAGTATTTT	CASSPEAGQGFADTQYF
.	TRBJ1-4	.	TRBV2	TGTGCCAGCAAGAGGGCAGGCTCAGATGAAAAACTGTTTTTT	CASKRAGSDEKLFF
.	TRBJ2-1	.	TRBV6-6	TGTGCCAGCACCTTACTACCGGGACACCCCAGGGGTGAGCAGTTCTTC	CASTLLPGHPRGEQFF
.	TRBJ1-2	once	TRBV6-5	TGTGCCAGCAGTGAACTGCCTAACTATGGCTACACCTTC	CASSELPNYGYTF
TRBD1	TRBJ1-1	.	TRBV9	TGTGCCAGCAGCCCAGGAGGACAGGTTCGAACTTTCTTT	CASSPGGQVRTFF
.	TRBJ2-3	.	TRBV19	TGTGCCAGTAGTTACGTGGATACGCAGTATTTT	CASSYVDTQYF
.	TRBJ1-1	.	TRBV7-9	TGTGCCAGCAGCCTAAGGGAGAACACTGAAGCTTTCTTT	CASSLRENTEAFF
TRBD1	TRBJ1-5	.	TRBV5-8	TGTGCCAGCAGCTCCGGACAGGCCCTCCTTGGGCAGCCCCAGCATTTT	CASSSGQALLGQPQHF
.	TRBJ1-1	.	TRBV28	TGTGCCAGCAGTACCACTTACGGCCTCACTGAAGCTTTCTTT	CASSTTYGLTEAFF
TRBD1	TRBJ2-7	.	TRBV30	TGTGCCTGGAGTAGGGACAGCTACGAGCAGTACTTC	CAWSRDSYEQYF
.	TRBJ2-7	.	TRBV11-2	TGTGCCAGCAGCTTAGAACCGTATTACGAGCAGTACTTC	CASSLEPYYEQYF
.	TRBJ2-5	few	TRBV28	TGTGCCAGCAGCCCCCGGGAGACCCAGTACTTC	CASSPRETQYF
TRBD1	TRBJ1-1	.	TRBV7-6	TGTGCCAGCGGACAGGGCAACACTGAAGCTTTCTTT	CASGQGNTEAFF
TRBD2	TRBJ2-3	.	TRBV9	TGTGCCAGCAGCCTCGGGGGGGATACGCAGTATTTT	CASSLGGDTQYF
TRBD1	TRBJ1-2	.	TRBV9	TGTGCCAGCAGCGTATCGCCTCTGATCACCGGGACAGGGCGCAATGGCTACACCTTC	CASSVSPLITGTGRNGYTF
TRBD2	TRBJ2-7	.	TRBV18	TGTGCCAGCGCCGGGACTAGCGGGGTCGAGCAGTACTTC	CASAGTSGVEQYF
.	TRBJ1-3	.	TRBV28	TGTGCCAGCAGTTTACCTCGAGGCTCTGGAAACACCATATATTTT	CASSLPRGSGNTIYF
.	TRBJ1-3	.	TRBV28	TGTGCCAGCGGGTCTGTTCCCCGAAACACCATATATTTT	CASGSVPRNTIYF
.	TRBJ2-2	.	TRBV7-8	TGTGCCAGCAGCGTTTTGTTACCGAACACCGGGGAGCTGTTTTTT	CASSVLLPNTGELFF